Following are 21 T cell receptor beta chains from one sample sequenced in a study of cytomegalovirus exposure and HLA in healthy donors. The PCR employed 60 Vbeta primers together with 13 Jbeta primers. Assay: immunoSEQ multiplex PCR; the TCRdb copy retains only in-frame clones and omits some. The sample has roughly 120,000 clones, 65% to 90% seen once. Sequencing was performed on PBMCs. Receptors originate from a male donor in good health and CMV-seropositive.

The V gene is TRBV2, the J gene TRBJ2-3; 7 bases agree with TRBD2. The CDR3 loop spans 16 amino acids. Germline-derived CDR1 and CDR2 are SNHLY and FYNNEI. The J segment lost 0 bases and the V segment lost 6 bases, leaving 9 bases of the junction unmatched. The CDR3 is CASRLLLAFSTDTQYF. The CDR3 region has the DNA TGTGCCAGCAGACTCCTACTAGCGTTTAGCACAGATACGCAGTATTTT.

The V and J genes are TRBV28 and TRBJ1-4; D not resolved. Trimming removed 6 bases at V and 0 bases at J, with 5 bases between. The CDR3 totals 13 residues. Germline CDR1 MDHEN, CDR2 SYDVKM. This CDR3 reads CASRRTTNEKLFF. CDR3 coding DNA: TGTGCCAGCAGGAGAACAACTAATGAAAAACTGTTTTTT.

The chain links TRBV29-1 to TRBJ1-1; D unclear. Germline-derived CDR1 and CDR2 are SQVTM and ANQGSEA. Trimming removed 2 bases at V and 5 bases at J, with 12 bases between. The CDR3 length is 13 residues. CDR3 loop: CSVELGGLTEAFF. The CDR3 bases are TGCAGCGTTGAACTGGGTGGGCTGACTGAAGCTTTCTTT.

This sequence joins TRBV11-1 and TRBJ2-3; 9 bases match TRBD2. Germline V CDR1 and CDR2: SGHAT, FQDESV (reference sequence). The CDR3 totals 16 residues. J lost 0 bases, V lost 4 bases, and 5 bases had no gene match. This CDR3 is CASSSIAGVSTDTQYF. The CDR3 DNA is TGTGCCAGCAGCTCAATAGCGGGAGTAAGCACAGATACGCAGTATTTT.

V usage is TRBV30 and J usage is TRBJ2-3; TRBD1 matches 9 bases. From germline, CDR1 is GTSNPN and CDR2 SVGIG (reference sequence). J lost 0 bases, V lost 3 bases, and 4 bases had no gene match. The CDR3 loop spans 15 amino acids. CDR3 coding DNA: TGTGCCTGGAGCGGGACAGGGTCTAGCACAGATACGCAGTATTTT. Protein sequence: CAWSGTGSSTDTQYF.

This clone was observed once. This rearrangement joins TRBV7-2 to TRBJ1-4; weak D call: TRBD1 (5 bases). The germline V gene has CDR1 SGHTA and CDR2 FQGNSA. Trimming cost V 3 bases and J 3 bases, with 11 bases left between them. CDR3 length: 15 amino acids. Here the CDR3 DNA reads TGTGCCAGCAGCTTCAACAGGCAATCTAATGAAAAACTGTTTTTT. Translated: CASSFNRQSNEKLFF.

The genes are TRBV6-6 and TRBJ2-5, with D perhaps TRBD2 (5 bases). V was trimmed by 6 bases and J by 3 bases, leaving 11 bases between them. This CDR3 spans 13 amino acids. The germline V gene has CDR1 MNHNY and CDR2 SVGAGI (reference sequence). The CDR3 is CASRWTEEETQYF. The CDR3 nucleotides read TGTGCCAGCAGATGGACTGAAGAAGAGACCCAGTACTTC.

This rearrangement joins TRBV6-6 to TRBJ2-7, with 7 bases lining up with TRBD2. The CDR3 runs to 16 residues. Unmatched junction bases numbered 13, after V lost 6 bases and J lost 2 bases. Per the germline V gene, CDR1 is MNHNY and CDR2 is SVGAGI (reference sequence). DNA for the CDR3: TGTGCCAGCAGGGTGATAGGGTCGGGAGGACCCTACGAGCAGTACTTC. It translates to CASRVIGSGGPYEQYF.

The CDR3 nucleotides read TGTGCCAGCAGCTCCTCAGGGGGCGGGAACACCGGGGAGCTGTTTTTT. This sequence encodes CASSSSGGGNTGELFF. This chain joins TRBV5-5 and TRBJ2-2; 8 positions match TRBD1. V was pared by 3 bases and J by 1 base, with 5 bases of the junction left unmatched. CDR1 and CDR2 (germline): SGHKS, YYEKEE (reference sequence). This CDR3 is built from 16 residues.

This clone was counted between two and nine times. The V call is TRBV7-9, the J call TRBJ2-3; 8 bases are shared with TRBD2. The CDR3 runs to 19 residues. Germline V gene data show CDR1 as SEHNR and CDR2 as FQNEAQ (reference sequence). The trim removed 3 bases at V and 3 bases at J, leaving 17 bases unmatched. CDR3 DNA sequence: TGTGCCAGCAGCTTCGATTCGGGAGGGGGACTAGTGTGGACAGATACGCAGTATTTT. This codes for CASSFDSGGGLVWTDTQYF. Using reference TRBV7-9 and TRBJ2-3 for the parts outside the CDR3, the full variable domain is DTGVSQNPRHKITKRGQNVTFRCDPISEHNRLYWYRQTLGQGPEFLTYFQNEAQLEKSRLLSDRFSAERPKGSFSTLEIQRTEQGDSAMYLCASSFDSGGGLVWTDTQYFGPGTRLTVL.

The chain carries TRBV28 and TRBJ2-7; D perhaps matches TRBD1 (5 bases). Trimming removed 3 bases at V and 0 bases at J, with 9 bases between. This CDR3 comprises 14 residues. Germline CDR1 reads MDHEN; CDR2 reads SYDVKM. CDR3: CASSFPRDSYEQYF. The CDR3 DNA follows: TGTGCCAGCAGTTTTCCCAGGGACTCCTACGAGCAGTACTTC.

The chain links TRBV7-2 to TRBJ2-2; 10 bases fit TRBD1. Germline lookup yields CDR1 SGHTA and CDR2 FQGNSA. V lost 4 bases and J lost 3; bases outside the gene matches: 5. The CDR3 has 16 amino acids. The CDR3 DNA reads TGTGCCAGCAGCTCACGACAGGGGGCCTACACCGGGGAGCTGTTTTTT. This sequence encodes CASSSRQGAYTGELFF.

J is TRBJ2-2 and V is TRBV6-4, with no clear D. The V end lost 6 bases, the J end lost 4 bases, and 12 bases lay between the germline ends. Germline V lookup: CDR1 MRHNA, CDR2 SNTAGT. The CDR3 covers 14 residues. The CDR3 bases are TGTGCCAGCAGGGAGCCGAGGCCCACCGGGGAGCTGTTTTTT. As protein: CASREPRPTGELFF.

The chain carries TRBV27 and TRBJ2-2, with 9 bases aligning to TRBD1. Germline V gives CDR1 MNHEY, CDR2 SMNVEV (reference sequence). The CDR3 is 14 residues long. J gave up 11 bases and V 3 bases, and 7 bases lay outside the gene matches. The CDR3 loop reads CASSFGTGRVELFF. CDR3 DNA: TGTGCCAGCAGTTTCGGGACAGGGCGAGTTGAGCTGTTTTTT.

The CDR3 bases are TGTGCCATCAGTGAGTTGGGCGTCTTTAGCTCTGGGGCCAACGTCCTGACTTTC. Residues: CAISELGVFSSGANVLTF. The rearrangement joins TRBV10-3 to TRBJ2-6, with D unclear. Per germline, CDR1 ENHRY and CDR2 SYGVKD. There are 18 residues in the CDR3. Deletions cut 1 base from V and 0 bases from J, with 13 bases between.

This clone was detected a few times. The chain carries TRBV5-6 and TRBJ2-5; 10 nucleotides match TRBD2. This CDR3 spans 18 amino acids. CDR1 is SGHDT and CDR2 is YYEEEE in the germline V gene. V trimming: 2 bases; J trimming: 4 bases; junction bases outside the gene matches: 14. The CDR3 spells CASSFRSSGSYYGETQYF. As DNA, the CDR3 is TGTGCCAGCAGCTTTCGCTCTAGCGGGAGTTATTATGGAGAGACCCAGTACTTC. The variable domain in full, with the rest retrieved from reference TRBV5-6 and TRBJ2-5, is DAGVTQSPTHLIKTRGQQVTLRCSPKSGHDTVSWYQQALGQGPQFIFQYYEEEERQRGNFPDRFSGHQFPNYSSELNVNALLLGDSALYLCASSFRSSGSYYGETQYFGPGTRLLVL.

In this sample, this clone turned up a few times. The chain is built from TRBV14 and TRBJ2-7, with 11 nucleotides matching TRBD1. Germline V lookup: CDR1 SGHDN, CDR2 FVKESK. The junction had 4 bases not matched to a gene; V was cut back by 4 bases and J by 2 bases. CDR3 length: 15 amino acids. CDR3 nucleotide sequence: TGTGCCAGCAGCCGTTGGACAGGGGGCCCCTACGAGCAGTACTTC. Its translation is CASSRWTGGPYEQYF.

The V call is TRBV9, the J call TRBJ2-2; no clear D gene. Germline CDR1 and CDR2: SGDLS and YYNGEE. The V end lost 6 bases, the J end lost 1 base, and 10 bases lay between the germline ends. The CDR3 has 14 amino acids. The CDR3 DNA reads TGTGCCAGCAAAAAGTCGGGGAACACCGGGGAGCTGTTTTTT. Protein product: CASKKSGNTGELFF.

The rearrangement uses TRBV7-2 and TRBJ2-5; 12 bases map to TRBD2. The CDR3 runs to 16 residues. The trim removed 0 bases at V and 7 bases at J, leaving 6 bases unmatched. Germline-derived CDR1 and CDR2 are SGHTA and FQGNSA. The CDR3 loop reads CASSLALPSGRGTQYF. CDR3 coding DNA: TGTGCCAGCAGCTTAGCGCTTCCTAGCGGGAGGGGGACCCAGTACTTC.

This chain uses TRBV15 with TRBJ2-5, with 7 bases lining up with TRBD1. J lost 3 bases, V lost 1 base, and 5 bases had no gene match. The CDR3 sequence is 15 residues long. Germline V gives CDR1 LNHNV, CDR2 YYDKDF (reference sequence). CDR3 region: CATSRVRDRKETQYF. The CDR3, as DNA: TGTGCCACCAGCAGAGTCCGGGACAGAAAAGAGACCCAGTACTTC. Complete variable domain (other parts from reference TRBV15 and TRBJ2-5): DAMVIQNPRYQVTQFGKPVTLSCSQTLNHNVMYWYQQKSSQAPKLLFHYYDKDFNNEADTPDNFQSRRPNTSFCFLDIRSPGLGDTAMYLCATSRVRDRKETQYFGPGTRLLVL.

The rearrangement links TRBV19 to TRBJ1-5, with D unresolved. V lost 1 base to trimming and J lost 6 bases, with 10 bases between them. The CDR3 is made up of 14 amino acids. Germline CDR1 and CDR2: LNHDA and SQIVND (reference sequence). CDR3 DNA: TGTGCCAGTAGTATAGGAGAGGGCGTTCAGCCCCAGCATTTT. This gives the protein CASSIGEGVQPQHF.